A single sample is the source of the 23 T cell receptor beta chains below, sequenced in a study of cytomegalovirus exposure and HLA in healthy donors. The PCR employed 60 Vbeta primers together with 13 Jbeta primers. TCRdb's copy holds only in-frame clones and misses some; the assay was immunoSEQ multiplex PCR. The sample contains 210,000 or so clones, approximately 80% of which appear only once. Sequencing input: PBMCs. Every receptor here comes from a girl between 10 and 17 years old in good health and CMV-seronegative.

This clone has only one observation. The sample has other DNA sequences that encode this CDR3 too. The J gene is TRBJ2-7, the V gene TRBV30, with D possibly being TRBD1 (6 bases). V was pared by 2 bases and J by 4 bases, with 9 bases between. This CDR3 region has 12 residues. CDR1 is GTSNPN, CDR2 SVGIG, per germline (reference sequence). CDR3 sequence: CAWSPQGYEQYF. The CDR3 DNA reads TGTGCCTGGAGTCCCCAGGGGTACGAGCAGTACTTC.

In this sample, this clone turned up a few times. Other DNA variants within this sample encode the same CDR3. The chain couples TRBV6-5 to TRBJ1-5, with D maybe TRBD1 (6 bases). This CDR3 has 12 amino acids. Per the germline V gene, CDR1 is MNHEY and CDR2 is SVGAGI. V lost 8 bases, J lost 4 bases, and 9 bases lay in between. The CDR3 DNA reads as TGTGCCAGCCGGACAGCAAATCAGCCCCAGCATTTT. It encodes CASRTANQPQHF.

CDR3 region: CASSLGPGQGASSGYTF. The CDR3 nucleotides read TGTGCCAGCAGCCTAGGACCGGGACAGGGGGCTTCATCAGGCTACACCTTC. The V call is TRBV27, the J call TRBJ1-2; 12 nucleotides match TRBD1. The CDR3 runs 17 residues. In germline, CDR1 is MNHEY, CDR2 SMNVEV (reference sequence). Unmatched junction bases numbered 16, after V lost 6 bases and J lost 8 bases.

The chain employs TRBV27 and TRBJ2-7, with D possibly being TRBD2 (5 bases). CDR3 length: 12 residues. Trimming cost V 8 bases and J 0 bases, with 8 bases left between them. The germline V gene has CDR1 MNHEY and CDR2 SMNVEV (reference sequence). The CDR3 DNA reads TGTGCCAGCCCGGAGGACTCCTACGAGCAGTACTTC. As protein: CASPEDSYEQYF.

In this sample, this clone turned up once. Other nucleotide sequences in the sample specify the same CDR3. The rearrangement uses TRBV5-1 and TRBJ2-5; D is possibly TRBD1 (5 bases). CDR1 is SGHRS, CDR2 YFSETQ, per germline. V lost 2 bases, J lost 4 bases, and 12 bases lay in between. This CDR3 is built from 14 residues. The CDR3 nucleotides read TGCGCCAGCAGCTTATCCAGGGTAGGAGAGACCCAGTACTTC. It translates to CASSLSRVGETQYF. Variable domain in full (rest from reference TRBV5-1 and TRBJ2-5): KAGVTQTPRYLIKTRGQQVTLSCSPISGHRSVSWYQQTPGQGLQFLFEYFSETQRNKGNFPGRFSGRQFSNSRSEMNVSTLELGDSALYLCASSLSRVGETQYFGPGTRLLVL.

This clone has just one count. V is TRBV16 and J is TRBJ1-3, with D perhaps matching TRBD1 (6 bases). Germline-derived CDR1 and CDR2 are KGHSY and FQNENV. The CDR3 runs 17 residues. V lost 2 bases and J lost 0, with 14 bases in between. CDR3 amino acids: CASSQTLIGGSGNTIYF. The CDR3 nucleotides read TGTGCCAGCAGCCAAACTTTGATAGGGGGCTCTGGAAACACCATATATTTT.

V and J are TRBV25-1 and TRBJ1-1; TRBD1 is a possible D gene (5 bases). V lost 7 bases and J 7 bases, leaving 22 bases between the germline ends. Per germline, CDR1 MGHDK and CDR2 SYGVNS. The CDR3 length is 15 residues. This chain's CDR3 is CASTPGASRHHEAFF. The CDR3 DNA reads as TGTGCCAGCACCCCTGGGGCCTCCCGACACCATGAAGCTTTCTTT.

V is TRBV5-3 and J is TRBJ2-1; 7 nucleotides line up with TRBD1. TRBV5-3 is designated an ORF whose function remains uncertain. V shed 1 base, J shed 4 bases, and the junction held 8 bases outside the gene matches. This CDR3 has 16 residues. CDR3 amino acids: CARSLKGARGYNEQFF. DNA for the CDR3: TGTGCCAGAAGCTTGAAGGGGGCGAGGGGGTACAATGAGCAGTTCTTC.

The chain joins TRBV18 to TRBJ2-1, with TRBD2 matching 7 bases. The germline gives CDR1 KGHSH, CDR2 LQKENI. This CDR3 spans 16 amino acids. Losses at the gene ends were 4 bases for V and 9 bases for J; bases not matched to a gene: 15. In DNA, the CDR3 is TGTGCCAGCTCACTAGCGGGCTCGAGGGCCAGTATTGAGCAGTTCTTC. Translating it yields CASSLAGSRASIEQFF. The full variable domain, completed using reference TRBV18 and TRBJ2-1, is NAGVMQNPRHLVRRRGQEARLRCSPMKGHSHVYWYRQLPEEGLKFMVYLQKENIIDESGMPKERFSAEFPKEGPSILRIQQVVRGDSAAYFCASSLAGSRASIEQFFGPGTRLTVL.

This chain connects TRBV14 to TRBJ1-1; 7 positions agree with TRBD1. The CDR3 spans 15 residues. Losses at the gene ends were 4 bases for V and 0 bases for J; bases not matched to a gene: 5. Germline V CDR1 and CDR2: SGHDN, FVKESK. CDR3 DNA sequence: TGTGCCAGCAGCCGGCCGACAGGGATGAACACTGAAGCTTTCTTT. Protein sequence: CASSRPTGMNTEAFF.

The chain recombines TRBV4-2 with TRBJ2-1; 14 bases fit TRBD2. The J segment lost 8 bases and the V segment lost 3 bases, leaving 6 bases of the junction unmatched. This CDR3 has 16 residues. Per the germline V gene, CDR1 is LGHNA and CDR2 is YNFKEQ. CDR3 DNA sequence: TGTGCCAGCAGCCAGGCGGGACTAGCGGGAGTATATGAGCAGTTCTTC. Its translation is CASSQAGLAGVYEQFF.

The chain carries TRBV28 and TRBJ1-2; D unresolved. There are 11 residues in the CDR3. V was trimmed by 7 bases and J by 5 bases, leaving 8 bases between them. Germline V gives CDR1 MDHEN, CDR2 SYDVKM. CDR3 region: CASKSRYGYTF. The CDR3 DNA sequence: TGTGCCAGCAAGAGCCGATATGGCTACACCTTC.

Details on this clone: One junction end does not reproduce the germline sequence, and a read error may be involved. J is TRBJ2-7 and V is TRBV7-9, with D possibly matching TRBD1 (5 bases). This CDR3 spans 13 amino acids. CDR1 is SEHNR and CDR2 is FQNEAQ in the germline V gene (reference sequence). The CDR3: CSSSFQGTYEQYF. CDR3 sequence (DNA): TGTTCCAGCAGCTTTCAGGGCACCTACGAGCAGTACTTC.

This clone was picked up one time. Compared with germline, one end of the junction differs, possibly owing to a read error. The chain has TRBV7-8 and TRBJ1-1; D is perhaps TRBD1 (5 bases). This CDR3 has 14 amino acids. Germline loops: CDR1 SGHVS, CDR2 FQNEAQ. Written as DNA, the CDR3 is TGTGCCAGCAGCCCGACAGACGCGAACACTGAAGCTTCCTTT. Protein sequence: CASSPTDANTEASF.

The chain uses TRBV7-9 and TRBJ2-5; possible D gene TRBD2, 5 bases. The length of the CDR3 is 16 residues. V dropped 2 bases and J dropped 5 bases, with 18 bases sitting between them. The germline V gene encodes CDR1 SEHNR and CDR2 FQNEAQ (reference sequence). CDR3 amino acids: CASSLLGEAGMETQYF. DNA for the CDR3: TGTGCCAGCAGCTTATTAGGCGAGGCCGGGATGGAGACCCAGTACTTC.

V and J are TRBV5-8 and TRBJ1-2; D unclear. CDR3 size: 12 residues. The V gene lost 2 bases and the J gene lost 8 bases, with 10 bases spanning the gap. The V gene's germline CDR1 is SGHTS and CDR2 YDEGEE. This CDR3 is CASSFDTRGYTF. The CDR3 nucleotides read TGTGCCAGCAGCTTTGATACCCGGGGCTACACCTTC.

In this sample, this clone turned up a few times. This chain joins TRBV7-3 and TRBJ2-3, with TRBD2 matching 12 bases. CDR1 is SGHTA, CDR2 FQGTGA, per germline. This CDR3 has 16 amino acids. With 2 bases clipped from V and 5 bases from J, the junction kept 5 bases outside the gene matches. Here the CDR3 reads CASSLSGLAGKDTQYF. CDR3 in DNA: TGTGCCAGCAGCTTATCGGGACTAGCGGGTAAAGATACGCAGTATTTT.

The chain recombines TRBV6-1 with TRBJ1-4, with D unclear. This CDR3 has 13 residues. Per the germline V gene, CDR1 is MNHNS and CDR2 is SASEGT. V dropped 6 bases and J dropped 8 bases, with 13 bases sitting between them. As DNA, the CDR3 is TGTGCCAGCAGACTGACAAGTTCCGAAAAACTGTTTTTT. Amino acid sequence: CASRLTSSEKLFF.

The chain combines TRBV14 with TRBJ1-3; a weak D match, TRBD1 (5 bases). The germline V gene encodes CDR1 SGHDN and CDR2 FVKESK. There are 15 residues in the CDR3. The V and J ends lost 6 bases and 0 bases respectively, with 12 bases between them. The DNA of the CDR3 is TGTGCCAGCAGTCTACAGGTCCTCTCTGGAAACACCATATATTTT. Its translation: CASSLQVLSGNTIYF.

In DNA, the CDR3 is TGTGCCAGCAGCTTAAGGAGCGGGGGGGGAGAGACCCAGTACTTC. Its translation: CASSLRSGGGETQYF. The chain recombines TRBV7-2 with TRBJ2-5, with 10 bases fitting TRBD2. The CDR3 extends over 15 amino acids. Germline assignment: CDR1 SGHTA and CDR2 FQGNSA. V dropped 2 bases and J dropped 4; count of bases not matched to a gene: 4.

The genes are TRBV5-1 and TRBJ1-2, with D perhaps matching TRBD1 (5 bases). The CDR3 spans 15 residues. Germline loops: CDR1 SGHRS, CDR2 YFSETQ. V was pared by 0 bases and J by 4 bases, with 13 bases between. CDR3 amino acids: CASSLGGGRLYGYTF. The CDR3 DNA reads as TGCGCCAGCAGCTTGGGGGGCGGTCGTCTCTATGGCTACACCTTC.

This clone showed up just a few times. The rearrangement joins TRBV4-1 to TRBJ1-2, with D possibly matching TRBD1 (5 bases). This CDR3 has 15 residues. Per the germline V gene, CDR1 is MGHRA and CDR2 is YSYEKL. V lost 1 base and J 6 bases, leaving 15 bases between the germline ends. The CDR3 DNA sequence: TGCGCCAGCAGCCAAGGGCCAGGGCATCCAAATGGCTACACCTTC. Translating it yields CASSQGPGHPNGYTF.

This clone came up a few times. This chain connects TRBV10-3 to TRBJ1-1, with no clear D. The CDR3 length is 15 residues. The germline V gene has CDR1 ENHRY and CDR2 SYGVKD. Deletions cut 0 bases from V and 4 bases from J, with 12 bases between. CDR3 nucleotide sequence: TGTGCCATCAGTGAGTCGCACGGCGGGCGCACTGAAGCTTTCTTT. Its translation is CAISESHGGRTEAFF.